The 2 T cell receptor beta chains below come from one sample, sequenced in a study of pediatric ulcerative colitis. The protocol was immunoSEQ multiplex PCR, while the TCRdb copy is restricted to in-frame clones and leaves out a portion. The data show fewer than 45,000 clones, roughly 85% seen once. Sequences were obtained from blood. All receptors derive from a girl between 5 and 17 years old with moderate ulcerative colitis.

The chain recombines TRBV6-1 with TRBJ1-2; TRBD1 agrees at 8 bases. Germline CDR1 is MNHNS and CDR2 is SASEGT. V was clipped by 8 bases and J by 8 bases; unmatched bases: 10. This CDR3 is built from 13 residues. CDR3 sequence (DNA): TGTGCCAGCGAGGGACAGGCTGTTGGAGGCTACACCTTC. Encoded protein: CASEGQAVGGYTF.

This clone was counted only a few times. This chain links TRBV10-3 with TRBJ2-7, with a weak D call TRBD1 (5 bases). Germline CDR1 is ENHRY and CDR2 is SYGVKD. Deletions cut 9 bases from V and 2 bases from J, with 14 bases between. The length of the CDR3 is 13 residues. The CDR3 loop is CAMRTNQTYEQYF. The CDR3 DNA reads TGTGCCATGAGGACAAACCAGACCTACGAGCAGTACTTC.